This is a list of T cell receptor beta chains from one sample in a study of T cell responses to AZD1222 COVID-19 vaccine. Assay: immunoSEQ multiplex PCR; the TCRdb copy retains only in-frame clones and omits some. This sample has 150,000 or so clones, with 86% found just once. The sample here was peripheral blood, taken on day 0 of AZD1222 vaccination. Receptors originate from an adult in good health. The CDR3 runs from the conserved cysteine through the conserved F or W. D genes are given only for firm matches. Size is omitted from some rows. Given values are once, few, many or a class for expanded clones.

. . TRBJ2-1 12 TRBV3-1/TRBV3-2 CASSQAAGMQFF TGTGCCAGCAGCCAAGCGGCGGGGATGCAGTTCTTC
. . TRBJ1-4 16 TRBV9 CASSPHPRGGGEKLFF TGTGCCAGCAGCCCTCACCCACGGGGGGGCGGTGAAAAACTGTTTTTT
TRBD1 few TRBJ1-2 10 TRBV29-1 CRAEGGFDTF TGCAGAGCAGAAGGGGGCTTCGACACCTTC
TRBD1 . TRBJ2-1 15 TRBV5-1 CASDRGVPSYNEQFF TGCGCCAGCGACAGGGGCGTCCCATCCTACAATGAGCAGTTCTTC
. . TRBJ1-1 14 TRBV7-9 CASSLAGGNTEAFF TGTGCCAGCAGCTTAGCAGGTGGGAACACTGAAGCTTTCTTT
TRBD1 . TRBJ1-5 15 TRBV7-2 CASSFGDRAGQPQHF TGTGCCAGCAGCTTCGGAGACAGGGCGGGTCAGCCCCAGCATTTT
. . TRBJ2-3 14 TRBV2 CASSLGRGTDTQYF TGTGCCAGCTCCCTGGGGCGGGGCACAGATACGCAGTATTTT
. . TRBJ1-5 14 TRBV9 CASSPQGDNQPQHF TGTGCCAGCAGCCCCCAGGGAGACAATCAGCCCCAGCATTTT
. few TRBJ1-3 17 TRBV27 CASSGRVRSRLGNTIYF TGTGCCAGCAGTGGAAGGGTCCGGTCCCGCCTCGGAAACACCATATATTTT
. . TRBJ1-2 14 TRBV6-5 CASGAPGERYGYTF TGTGCCAGCGGGGCACCAGGGGAACGGTATGGCTACACCTTC
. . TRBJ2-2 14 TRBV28 CASSLWRDTGELFF TGTGCCAGCAGCCTCTGGAGGGACACCGGGGAGCTGTTTTTT
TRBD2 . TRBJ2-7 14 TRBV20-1 CSASLGAGVSEQYF TGCAGTGCTAGTCTCGGAGCGGGGGTGAGCGAGCAGTACTTC
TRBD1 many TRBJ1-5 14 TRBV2 CASSGQGASQPQHF TGTGCCAGCAGTGGACAGGGGGCGAGCCAGCCCCAGCATTTT
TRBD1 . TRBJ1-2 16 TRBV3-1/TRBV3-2 CASSHGTGGASYGYTF TGTGCCAGCAGCCACGGGACAGGGGGCGCGTCCTATGGCTACACCTTC
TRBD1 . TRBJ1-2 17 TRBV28 CASSFSTPGQGAYGYTF TGTGCCAGCAGTTTTTCAACCCCGGGACAGGGGGCCTATGGCTACACCTTC
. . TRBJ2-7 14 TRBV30 CAWALGGITYEQYF TGTGCCTGGGCCCTTGGGGGTATCACCTACGAGCAGTACTTC
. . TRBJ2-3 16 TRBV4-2 CASSQAGGPTTDTQYF TGTGCCAGCAGCCAAGCTGGAGGCCCGACCACAGATACGCAGTATTTT
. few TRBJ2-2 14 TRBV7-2 CASSLVSAGGELFF TGTGCCAGCAGCTTAGTGTCTGCGGGGGGGGAGCTGTTTTTT
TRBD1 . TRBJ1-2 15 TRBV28 CASSFSGTGVIGYTF TGTGCCAGCAGTTTCTCCGGGACAGGGGTCATTGGCTACACCTTC
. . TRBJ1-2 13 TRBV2 CASIPGAAYGYTF TGTGCCAGCATACCAGGGGCCGCCTATGGCTACACCTTC
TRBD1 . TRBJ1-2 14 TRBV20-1 CSASGDRGVYGYTF TGCAGTGCTAGTGGAGACAGGGGAGTTTATGGCTACACCTTC
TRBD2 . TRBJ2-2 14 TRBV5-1 CASKGEGGTGELFF TGCGCCAGCAAAGGGGAGGGCGGAACCGGGGAGCTGTTTTTT